A single sample gave rise to the 20 T cell receptor beta chains below, sequenced in a study of T-cell reconstitution after alpha-beta-depleted transplantation in children. The TCRbeta library was prepared with unique molecular identifiers. TCRdb analysed the PCR reads with MiXCR anew, one entry per CDR3 protein. The repertoire consists of roughly 590,000 distinct CDR3 sequences, with around 17% occurring once and the leading ten covering approximately 1%. The specimen comprised PBMCs from the stem cell graft donor, sampled from the stem cell graft. All receptors derive from a human donor who donated a stem cell graft to a child with acute myeloid leukemia.

The CDR3: CASSQDPPGANTGELFF. CDR3 in DNA: TGTGCCAGCAGCCAAGATCCCCCGGGAGCTAACACCGGGGAGCTGTTTTTT. The rearrangement links TRBV4-2 to TRBJ2-2; D is possibly TRBD2 (6 bases). Germline V gene lookup returns CDR1 LGHNA and CDR2 YNFKEQ. Trimming cost V 0 bases and J 2 bases, with 13 bases left between them. The CDR3 has 17 amino acids.

The CDR3, as DNA: TGTGCCAGCAGCCACGAGGGCAATGAGCAGTTCTTC. Its protein is CASSHEGNEQFF. The chain carries TRBV11-1 and TRBJ2-1, with D maybe TRBD2 (5 bases). The CDR3 covers 12 residues. Trimming left V 5 bases short and J 6 bases short, with 8 bases between. In germline, CDR1 is SGHAT, CDR2 FQDESV (reference sequence).

This clonotype has just a few counts. A junction boundary mismatches the germline segment, possibly from a read error. The rearrangement uses TRBV25-1 and TRBJ1-1, with TRBD1 matching 7 bases. CDR3 size: 15 residues. The germline V gene has CDR1 MGHDK and CDR2 SYGVNS. CDR3 residues: CASSPENRGETEAFF. In DNA, the CDR3 is TGTGCCAGCAGTCCCGAAAACAGGGGAGAGACTGAAGCTTTTTTT.

In its sample, this clonotype was seen many times. The rearrangement links TRBV12-3 or TRBV12-4 to TRBJ1-1; D may be TRBD1 (6 bases). CDR3 length: 14 amino acids. V was cut by 4 bases and J by 4 bases, with 13 bases left in between. The DNA for the CDR3 is TGTGCCAGCAGTTCACAGGGAAAGGGCACTGAAGCTTTCTTT. Translating it yields CASSSQGKGTEAFF.

The V gene is TRBV20-1, the J gene TRBJ1-1; D uncertain. The CDR3 runs 14 residues. CDR1 and CDR2 from the germline V gene are DFQATT and SNEGSKA (reference sequence). Trimming removed 5 bases at V and 0 bases at J, with 13 bases between. CDR3 sequence (DNA): TGCAGTGCTGGCCAGGAGTCGTTGAACACTGAAGCTTTCTTT. Residues: CSAGQESLNTEAFF.

This clonotype was seen a single time. The rearrangement uses TRBV30 and TRBJ2-1; D not certain. Germline values: CDR1 GTSNPN, CDR2 SVGIG (reference sequence). The CDR3 runs to 14 residues. The V end lost 0 bases, the J end lost 12 bases, and 18 bases lay between the germline ends. The CDR3 sequence: CAWSVGQSGRVQFF. The CDR3 nucleotides read TGTGCCTGGAGTGTAGGGCAGTCTGGTAGAGTGCAGTTCTTC. Combining the CDR3 with reference TRBV30 and TRBJ2-1 gives the whole variable domain SQTIHQWPATLVQPVGSPLSLECTVEGTSNPNLYWYRQAAGRGLQLLFYSVGIGQISSEVPQNLSASRPQDRQFILSSKKLLLSDSGFYLCAWSVGQSGRVQFFGPGTRLTVL.

This clonotype was recorded many times. The J gene is TRBJ2-1, the V gene TRBV20-1; 8 positions match TRBD2. V shed 5 bases and J 4 bases; nucleotides not matched to a gene: 10. Germline V gene lookup returns CDR1 DFQATT and CDR2 SNEGSKA (reference sequence). The CDR3 runs to 15 residues. CDR3 in DNA: TGCAGTGCTCCTCGGAGCGGGGGTTTTTACAATGAGCAGTTCTTC. It yields the protein CSAPRSGGFYNEQFF.

This clonotype was counted only a few times. CDR3 protein: CASSEGKVSYEQYV. CDR3 coding DNA: TGTGCCAGCAGTGAAGGGAAGGTTTCCTACGAGCAGTACGTC. J is TRBJ2-7 and V is TRBV6-1; D is undetermined. CDR1 and CDR2 (germline): MNHNS, SASEGT. V lost 1 base, J lost 1 base, and 8 bases lay in between. CDR3 size: 14 residues.

This clonotype was seen ten or more times. V usage is TRBV7-2 and J usage is TRBJ2-1; D gene unclear. V lost 3 bases to trimming and J lost 5 bases, with 17 bases between them. Germline CDR1 and CDR2: SGHTA and FQGNSA. This CDR3 has 16 residues. For the CDR3, the DNA is TGTGCCAGCAGCTTGGTCCTCACCCTCGGCCACAATGAGCAGTTCTTC. As protein: CASSLVLTLGHNEQFF.

J is TRBJ1-2 and V is TRBV7-2; a weak D match, TRBD1 (5 bases). V was trimmed by 5 bases and J by 4 bases, leaving 17 bases between them. CDR3 length: 15 amino acids. Germline CDR1 and CDR2: SGHTA and FQGNSA. The DNA for the CDR3 is TGTGCCAGCAGCCCCGCGGGGCGGTTAACCTATGGCTACACCTTC. Its protein is CASSPAGRLTYGYTF. The full variable domain, its missing parts supplied by reference TRBV7-2 and TRBJ1-2, is GAGVSQSPSNKVTEKGKDVELRCDPISGHTALYWYRQSLGQGLEFLIYFQGNSAPDKSGLPSDRFSAERTGGSVSTLTIQRTQQEDSAVYLCASSPAGRLTYGYTFGSGTRLTVV.

This clonotype was recorded a few times. An end of the junction differs from the germline gene, which may be a read error. The chain combines TRBV7-2 with TRBJ2-3; D is possibly TRBD2 (6 bases). Germline CDR1 and CDR2: SGHTA and FQGNSA. The length of the CDR3 is 12 residues. The CDR3 reads CASSLLAQIMNF. In DNA, the CDR3 is TGTGCCAGCAGCCTACTAGCACAGATAATGAATTTT.

This rearrangement joins TRBV15 to TRBJ1-1; D remains unclear. This CDR3 is built from 14 residues. Per germline, CDR1 LNHNV and CDR2 YYDKDF (reference sequence). The V gene lost 1 base and the J gene lost 6 bases, with 12 bases spanning the gap. The CDR3 DNA sequence: TGTGCCACCAGCAGAGTAGTTGGAGCACCTGAAGCTTTCTTT. This sequence encodes CATSRVVGAPEAFF.

The gene calls are TRBV7-2 and TRBJ2-3; 9 bases match TRBD2. CDR1 and CDR2 from the germline V gene are SGHTA and FQGNSA. Unmatched junction bases numbered 8, after V lost 5 bases and J lost 5 bases. The CDR3 loop spans 15 amino acids. The chain's CDR3 is CASSPLASGEDTQYF. The DNA of the CDR3 is TGTGCCAGCAGCCCTTTGGCTAGCGGGGAAGATACGCAGTATTTT.

This clonotype was counted at least ten times. CDR3 bases: TGCAGTGCCCCCGAGTCGAACTATGGCTACACCTTC. Translated: CSAPESNYGYTF. The chain combines TRBV20-1 with TRBJ1-2; D gene ambiguous. CDR3 length: 12 amino acids. Germline CDR1 DFQATT, CDR2 SNEGSKA (reference sequence). Trimming took off 6 bases at V and 2 bases at J, with 10 bases between the two ends.

This clonotype was observed at least ten times. V is TRBV20-1 and J is TRBJ2-7; the match to TRBD2 covers 11 bases. Germline loops: CDR1 DFQATT, CDR2 SNEGSKA (reference sequence). This CDR3 has 13 amino acids. After removal of 5 bases from V and 5 bases from J, the junction contained 5 bases not matched to a gene. The CDR3 nucleotides read TGCAGTGCTGGACTAGCGGGCTTAAACGAGCAGTACTTC. Translated: CSAGLAGLNEQYF.

The gene calls are TRBV30 and TRBJ2-7; D possibly corresponds to TRBD2 (6 bases). CDR1 is GTSNPN, CDR2 SVGIG, per germline (reference sequence). The CDR3 loop spans 15 amino acids. Trimming shortened V by 6 bases and J by 2 bases, and 20 bases separated the two germline ends. CDR3 amino acids: CACFEKEGITYEQYF. Written as DNA, the CDR3 is TGTGCCTGTTTTGAAAAGGAGGGTATAACCTACGAGCAGTACTTC.

The sample holds many counts of this clonotype. V usage is TRBV5-5 and J usage is TRBJ2-3; D might be TRBD1 (6 bases). Germline CDR1 SGHKS, CDR2 YYEKEE (reference sequence). The CDR3 has 13 residues. Trimming cost V 6 bases and J 2 bases, with 10 bases left between them. The CDR3 is CASKRGTTDTQYF. CDR3 DNA sequence: TGTGCCAGCAAAAGGGGGACCACAGATACGCAGTATTTT.

This sequence joins TRBV20-1 and TRBJ2-1, with D possibly TRBD2 on 7 matching bases. The CDR3 extends over 13 amino acids. Germline V lookup: CDR1 DFQATT, CDR2 SNEGSKA (reference sequence). Trimming stripped 3 bases from V and 5 bases from J, with 11 bases between. The CDR3 nucleotides are TGCAGTGCTAGCCGGGGGGCCGACAATGAGCAGTTCTTC. It specifies CSASRGADNEQFF.

The sample holds a few counts of this clonotype. In DNA, the CDR3 is TGTGCCACCACCACAGGGAGAACTGAAGCTTTCTTT. It codes for CATTTGRTEAFF. The chain joins TRBV15 to TRBJ1-1; possible D gene TRBD1, 6 bases. Germline values: CDR1 LNHNV, CDR2 YYDKDF (reference sequence). Trimming cost V 7 bases and J 5 bases, with 11 bases left between them. This CDR3 has 12 amino acids.

This clonotype was observed a few times. This rearrangement joins TRBV30 to TRBJ2-5; 15 bases agree with TRBD2. The CDR3 runs to 16 residues. Germline assignment: CDR1 GTSNPN and CDR2 SVGIG (reference sequence). With 3 bases clipped from V and 4 bases from J, the junction kept 6 bases outside the gene matches. The CDR3 DNA follows: TGTGCCTGGAGCCCCGGACTAGCGGGGGGGGCAGAGACCCAGTACTTC. Its protein is CAWSPGLAGGAETQYF.